A single sample is the source of the 13 T cell receptor beta chains below, sequenced in a study of T cell changes during pregnancy in multiple sclerosis. Measured with immunoSEQ multiplex PCR; TCRdb has only the in-frame clones, and not every one. The sample records approximately 27,000 clones, 85% to 90% being singletons. Material: CD8+ T cells from peripheral blood mononuclear cells, obtained before pregnancy. All receptors derive from a female donor with multiple sclerosis, enrolled in a pregnancy study.

The rearrangement uses TRBV18 and TRBJ1-5; D perhaps matches TRBD1 (5 bases). V shed 3 bases and J shed 2 bases, with 14 bases lying between them. Germline CDR1 reads KGHSH; CDR2 reads LQKENI. The CDR3 has 16 amino acids. The CDR3: CASSPFRGGGNQPQHF. The CDR3 region has the DNA TGTGCCAGCTCACCGTTCCGGGGGGGAGGCAATCAGCCCCAGCATTTT.

J is TRBJ2-2 and V is TRBV4-3; 7 bases are shared with TRBD2. V gave up 0 bases and J gave up 7 bases; unmatched junction bases: 2. The germline CDR1 and CDR2 sequences are LGHNA and YSLEER. The CDR3 is 14 amino acids. CDR3 sequence: CASSQDAGDGELFF. The CDR3 DNA reads TGCGCCAGCAGCCAAGATGCGGGGGACGGGGAGCTGTTTTTT.

V usage is TRBV7-9 and J usage is TRBJ2-5; D might be TRBD2 (6 bases). The CDR3 length is 14 residues. Germline values: CDR1 SEHNR, CDR2 FQNEAQ (reference sequence). V lost 2 bases to trimming and J lost 5 bases, with 12 bases between them. The CDR3 spells CASSLSGGIETQYF. The DNA of the CDR3 is TGTGCCAGCAGCTTATCCGGCGGGATTGAGACCCAGTACTTC. Using reference TRBV7-9 and TRBJ2-5 for the parts outside the CDR3, the full variable domain is DTGVSQNPRHKITKRGQNVTFRCDPISEHNRLYWYRQTLGQGPEFLTYFQNEAQLEKSRLLSDRFSAERPKGSFSTLEIQRTEQGDSAMYLCASSLSGGIETQYFGPGTRLLVL.

The chain carries TRBV7-8 and TRBJ2-7, with TRBD2 matching 8 bases. This CDR3 is 15 amino acids long. Germline CDR1 SGHVS, CDR2 FQNEAQ. V dropped 4 bases and J dropped 0; count of bases not matched to a gene: 5. The CDR3 region is CASSSLAGFSYEQYF. The CDR3 bases are TGTGCCAGCAGCTCCTTAGCGGGGTTCTCCTACGAGCAGTACTTC.

This clone was seen only once. The chain uses TRBV4-1 and TRBJ2-7; D might be TRBD1 (5 bases). This CDR3 spans 16 amino acids. CDR1 is MGHRA, CDR2 YSYEKL, per germline. V lost 0 bases, J lost 1 base, and 13 bases lay in between. The chain's CDR3 is CASSQDDQGASYEQYF. In DNA, the CDR3 is TGCGCCAGCAGCCAAGATGATCAGGGTGCTTCCTACGAGCAGTACTTC.

This clone was found a few times. V gene TRBV10-1 combines with J gene TRBJ1-5; TRBD1 aligns across 7 bases. The CDR3 contains 16 residues. Germline values: CDR1 WNHNN, CDR2 SYGVQD (reference sequence). V trimming: 6 bases; J trimming: 4 bases; junction bases outside the gene matches: 12. The CDR3 DNA reads as TGCGCCAGCAGCAGACAGGGTGTTAAAGGGAATCAGCCCCAGCATTTT. It specifies CASSRQGVKGNQPQHF.

The chain has TRBV6-1 and TRBJ1-1; D might be TRBD1 (6 bases). The length of the CDR3 is 15 residues. Germline CDR1 MNHNS, CDR2 SASEGT. V dropped 2 bases and J dropped 5 bases, with 15 bases sitting between them. CDR3 DNA: TGTGCCAGCAGTGAATTGATAGGGGGGGAGACTGAAGCTTTCTTT. Translation: CASSELIGGETEAFF.

The V call is TRBV13, the J call TRBJ2-1, with 8 positions matching TRBD1. V was clipped by 5 bases and J by 7 bases; unmatched bases: 4. Germline CDR1 PRHDT, CDR2 FYEKMQ (reference sequence). CDR3 length: 13 residues. The DNA for the CDR3 is TGTGCCAGCAGCCCGGACAGGGATAATGAGCAGTTCTTC. Amino acid sequence: CASSPDRDNEQFF.

In DNA, the CDR3 is TGTGCCAGCAGCTTAATAAGCGGGGGGGAGCAGTTCTTC. It translates to CASSLISGGEQFF. The V gene is TRBV7-3, the J gene TRBJ2-1; 9 positions match TRBD2. V lost 1 base to trimming and J lost 10 bases; unmatched junction nucleotides: 2. CDR1 and CDR2 from the germline V gene are SGHTA and FQGTGA. The CDR3 is 13 residues long.

The V gene is TRBV11-2, the J gene TRBJ2-7; D remains ambiguous. V was shortened by 4 bases and J by 4 bases, with 8 bases between the two germline ends. Germline V gene sequence: CDR1 SGHAT, CDR2 FQNNGV. The CDR3 has 12 residues. CDR3 bases: TGTGCCAGCAGCTACCAGGTGTACGAGCAGTACTTC. It is translated as CASSYQVYEQYF.

The chain recombines TRBV29-1 with TRBJ2-7; tentatively, D is TRBD2 (6 bases). This CDR3 comprises 17 residues. Germline assignment: CDR1 SQVTM and CDR2 ANQGSEA. V was cut by 6 bases and J by 3 bases, with 27 bases left in between. The CDR3, as DNA: TGCAGCGTCGTAACTATCGGGACTCCTACTCCCTTCTACGAGCAGTACTTC. It translates to CSVVTIGTPTPFYEQYF.

The chain combines TRBV28 with TRBJ1-4; 7 bases are shared with TRBD1. CDR1 is MDHEN and CDR2 is SYDVKM in the germline V gene. Trimming at V came to 4 bases and at J to 0 bases, leaving 14 bases not matched to a gene. CDR3 length equals 19 residues. CDR3 DNA sequence: TGTGCCAGCAGTTCGGACTGGGGACAGACCTATGCAACTAATGAAAAACTGTTTTTT. It is translated as CASSSDWGQTYATNEKLFF.

The chain has TRBV6-1 and TRBJ2-5, with D possibly being TRBD1 (5 bases). This CDR3 is 14 amino acids long. V gave up 8 bases and J gave up 7 bases, with 20 bases separating them. CDR1 MNHNS and CDR2 SASEGT come from the germline V gene. DNA for the CDR3: TGTGCCAGCGAAGGGGCAGGGAATTATTGGACCCAGTACTTC. Amino acids: CASEGAGNYWTQYF.